This entry concerns a single T cell receptor beta chain. What it binds is not known. Stated time point: week 47, end of study. Each dose of the vaccine consisted of 300 ug of mutant IDH1 20-mer peptide, with topical imiquimod. These data come from a study of a mutant IDH1 vaccine in newly diagnosed glioma. Assay: immunoSEQ multiplex PCR; the TCRdb copy retains only in-frame clones and omits some. The sample includes about 31,000 clones, more than 80% of them seen just once. The germline V gene encodes CDR1 LNHDA and CDR2 SQIVND (reference sequence). The V segment lost 8 bases and the J segment 3 bases; nucleotides outside the gene matches: 4. This CDR3 comprises 15 residues.

The clonotype comes from a middle-aged woman with glioma. Sequences were derived from PBMCs, sampled from a glioma patient whose treatment included an IDH1 peptide vaccine. The rearrangement uses TRBV19 and TRBJ2-3; 14 bases are shared with TRBD2. The CDR3 DNA follows: TGTGCCAGTTCGGGACTAGCGGGAGTAACAGATACGCAGTATTTT. Its translation: CASSGLAGVTDTQYF.